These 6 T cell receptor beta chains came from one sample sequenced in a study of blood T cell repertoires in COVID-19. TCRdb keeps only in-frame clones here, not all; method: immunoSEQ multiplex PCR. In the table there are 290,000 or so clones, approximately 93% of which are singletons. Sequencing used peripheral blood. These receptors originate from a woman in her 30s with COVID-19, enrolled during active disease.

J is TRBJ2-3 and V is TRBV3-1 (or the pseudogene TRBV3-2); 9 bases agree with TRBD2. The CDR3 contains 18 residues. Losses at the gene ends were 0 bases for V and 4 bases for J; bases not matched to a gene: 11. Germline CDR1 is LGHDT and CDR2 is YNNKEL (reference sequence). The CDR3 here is CASSQDSTSGPWADTQYF. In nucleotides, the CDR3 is TGTGCCAGCAGCCAAGATAGCACTAGCGGGCCTTGGGCAGATACGCAGTATTTT.

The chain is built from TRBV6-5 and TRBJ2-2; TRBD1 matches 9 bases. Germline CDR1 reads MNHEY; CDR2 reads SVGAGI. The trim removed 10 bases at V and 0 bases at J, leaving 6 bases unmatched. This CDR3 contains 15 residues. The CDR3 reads CATRGTGSNTGELFF. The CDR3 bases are TGTGCCACCAGAGGGACAGGGTCGAACACCGGGGAGCTGTTTTTT.

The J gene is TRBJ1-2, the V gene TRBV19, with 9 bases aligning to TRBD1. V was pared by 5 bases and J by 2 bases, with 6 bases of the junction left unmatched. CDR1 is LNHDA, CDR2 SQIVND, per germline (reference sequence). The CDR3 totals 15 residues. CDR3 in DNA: TGTGCCAGTAGTGTTTGGACAGGGGACAACTATGGCTACACCTTC. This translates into CASSVWTGDNYGYTF.

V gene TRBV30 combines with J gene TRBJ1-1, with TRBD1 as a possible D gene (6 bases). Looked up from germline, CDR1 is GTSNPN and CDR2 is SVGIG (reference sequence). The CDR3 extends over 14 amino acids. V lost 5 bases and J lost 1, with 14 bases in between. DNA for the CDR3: TGTGCCTGGTCCGAGGGCAGGGGGAACACTGAAGCTTTCTTT. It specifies CAWSEGRGNTEAFF.

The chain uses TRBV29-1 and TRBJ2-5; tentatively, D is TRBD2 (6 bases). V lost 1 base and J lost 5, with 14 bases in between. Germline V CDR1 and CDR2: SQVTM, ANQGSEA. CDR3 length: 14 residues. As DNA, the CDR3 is TGCAGCGTTGAAGCACCTATCGGAGGGGAGACCCAGTACTTC. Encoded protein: CSVEAPIGGETQYF.

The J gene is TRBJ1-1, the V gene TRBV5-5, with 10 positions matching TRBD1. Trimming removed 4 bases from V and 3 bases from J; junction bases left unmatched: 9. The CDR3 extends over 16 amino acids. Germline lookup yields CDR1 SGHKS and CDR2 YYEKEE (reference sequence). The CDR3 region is CASSRFAGTGDTEAFF. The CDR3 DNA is TGTGCCAGCAGCAGATTTGCCGGGACAGGGGACACTGAAGCTTTCTTT.